Presented here are 18 T cell receptor beta chains from one specimen sequenced in a study of cytomegalovirus exposure and HLA in healthy donors. PCR employed 60 Vbeta and 13 Jbeta primers. TCRdb keeps only in-frame clones here, not all; method: immunoSEQ multiplex PCR. The sample records tens of thousands of clones, 72% being singletons. The sequenced material came from PBMCs. The receptors derive from a middle-aged woman in good health and CMV-seropositive.

This clone is labeled as medium-sized. The V gene is TRBV5-6, the J gene TRBJ1-4; D not resolved. Trimming shortened V by 4 bases and J by 4 bases, and 11 bases separated the two germline ends. This CDR3 has 14 amino acids. Germline CDR1 reads SGHDT; CDR2 reads YYEEEE. The CDR3 region is CASSIDKVNEKLFF. CDR3 coding DNA: TGTGCCAGCAGCATAGACAAGGTTAATGAAAAACTGTTTTTT.

The V call is TRBV5-1, the J call TRBJ2-1; 14 bases agree with TRBD2. The CDR3 consists of 17 residues. J gave up 8 bases and V 4 bases, and 11 bases lay outside the gene matches. Germline loops: CDR1 SGHRS, CDR2 YFSETQ. CDR3 sequence (DNA): TGCGCCAGCAGCGCAGGGACTAGCGGGGGCCCCATCGATGAGCAGTTCTTC. Its protein product is CASSAGTSGGPIDEQFF.

The V and J genes are TRBV2 and TRBJ2-7; 9 bases fit TRBD1. Germline CDR1 and CDR2: SNHLY and FYNNEI. V was clipped by 6 bases and J by 0 bases; unmatched bases: 3. CDR3 length: 14 residues. CDR3 loop: CASRETGGSYEQYF. CDR3 nucleotides: TGTGCCAGCAGGGAGACAGGGGGCTCCTACGAGCAGTACTTC.

The DNA of the CDR3 is TGTGCCAGCAGTGCGGGGGGACCCGGGGAGCTGTTTTTT. Protein product: CASSAGGPGELFF. The chain has TRBV25-1 and TRBJ2-2; 7 bases are shared with TRBD2. The CDR3 sequence is 13 residues long. Germline V gene sequence: CDR1 MGHDK, CDR2 SYGVNS. V shed 4 bases and J 6 bases; nucleotides not matched to a gene: 2.

V usage is TRBV7-9 and J usage is TRBJ1-3, with 11 bases that match TRBD1. With 5 bases clipped from V and 4 bases from J, the junction kept 7 bases outside the gene matches. The CDR3 runs 16 residues. Looked up from germline, CDR1 is SEHNR and CDR2 is FQNEAQ (reference sequence). Here the CDR3 reads CASSLGQGADGNTIYF. CDR3 in DNA: TGTGCCAGCAGCCTCGGACAGGGGGCTGACGGAAACACCATATATTTT.

The rearrangement uses TRBV19 and TRBJ1-1; no reliable D call. Germline assignment: CDR1 LNHDA and CDR2 SQIVND (reference sequence). The CDR3 length is 14 residues. The V end lost 4 bases, the J end lost 1 base, and 10 bases lay between the germline ends. Here the CDR3 reads CASSTSYRNTEAFF. The DNA for the CDR3 is TGTGCCAGTAGTACTTCTTATAGGAACACTGAAGCTTTCTTT.

The V and J genes are TRBV10-2 and TRBJ2-7; 7 positions agree with TRBD1. The ends lost 6 bases at V and 5 bases at J; junction bases unmatched: 13. Germline lookup yields CDR1 WSHSY and CDR2 SAAADI. The CDR3 consists of 15 residues. The DNA for the CDR3 is TGCGCCAGCAGCTACCCTGGGTTGACAGGGAACGAGCAGTACTTC. Protein: CASSYPGLTGNEQYF.

The chain joins TRBV5-6 to TRBJ1-5, with D perhaps matching TRBD1 (5 bases). This CDR3 has 14 amino acids. Germline V lookup: CDR1 SGHDT, CDR2 YYEEEE. V shed 1 base and J shed 10 bases, with 15 bases lying between them. CDR3: CASSLRGAKQPQHF. For the CDR3, the DNA is TGTGCCAGCAGCTTGAGGGGCGCCAAGCAACCCCAGCATTTT.

V usage is TRBV9 and J usage is TRBJ1-5, with no clear D. V was pared by 2 bases and J by 9 bases, with 12 bases between. This CDR3 region has 13 residues. Germline values: CDR1 SGDLS, CDR2 YYNGEE. The CDR3 region has the DNA TGTGCCAGCAGCGTTGAGGGAGATTGGCCCCAGCATTTT. This encodes CASSVEGDWPQHF.

The chain employs TRBV6-1 and TRBJ2-5, with 13 nucleotides matching TRBD2. The germline gives CDR1 MNHNS, CDR2 SASEGT. J lost 2 bases, V lost 10 bases, and 7 bases had no gene match. The CDR3 has 15 residues. CDR3 sequence reads: CATYPGLAGQETQYF. CDR3 bases: TGTGCCACTTACCCGGGACTAGCGGGGCAAGAGACCCAGTACTTC.

This sequence joins TRBV9 and TRBJ2-7, with D possibly TRBD1 on 5 matching bases. The CDR3 covers 14 residues. CDR1 and CDR2 (germline): SGDLS, YYNGEE. V lost 0 bases and J 3 bases, leaving 10 bases between the germline ends. The chain's CDR3 is CASSVGDSYYEQYF. The DNA for the CDR3 is TGTGCCAGCAGCGTAGGTGACAGCTACTACGAGCAGTACTTC.

The V gene is TRBV6-5, the J gene TRBJ2-7; 10 nucleotides agree with TRBD2. CDR3 length: 14 residues. The V and J ends lost 6 bases and 4 bases, in that order; junction bases with no gene match: 6. Germline lookup yields CDR1 MNHEY and CDR2 SVGAGI. The CDR3 bases are TGTGCCAGCAGGGCTAGCGGGGGAATTTACGAGCAGTACTTC. Encoded protein: CASRASGGIYEQYF.

The chain is built from TRBV11-1 and TRBJ2-5; TRBD2 matches at 7 bases. Germline V lookup: CDR1 SGHAT, CDR2 FQDESV (reference sequence). The V segment lost 6 bases and the J segment 2 bases; nucleotides outside the gene matches: 9. The CDR3 loop spans 15 amino acids. In nucleotides, the CDR3 is TGTGCCAGCAGTTCCCGACTAGCAGGTCAAGAGACCCAGTACTTC. Translation: CASSSRLAGQETQYF.

This clone was observed once. The chain links TRBV19 to TRBJ1-5; D is ambiguous. CDR3 length: 12 amino acids. V was cut by 11 bases and J by 3 bases, with 11 bases left in between. The germline CDR1 and CDR2 sequences are LNHDA and SQIVND (reference sequence). For the CDR3, the DNA is TGTGCCGTAGCTCCCAACAATCAGCCCCAGCATTTT. This sequence encodes CAVAPNNQPQHF.

The J gene is TRBJ2-1, the V gene TRBV10-3; 9 nucleotides line up with TRBD1. Losses at the gene ends were 0 bases for V and 7 bases for J; bases not matched to a gene: 4. The CDR3 is made up of 15 amino acids. Germline CDR1 reads ENHRY; CDR2 reads SYGVKD. CDR3 nucleotides: TGTGCCATCAGTGAGTCTGACGGACAGGGGAATGAGCAGTTCTTC. Amino acid sequence: CAISESDGQGNEQFF.

The table lists this clone with a count of one. The V and J genes are TRBV29-1 and TRBJ1-2; no reliable D call. The V and J ends lost 6 bases and 11 bases respectively, with 16 bases between them. The CDR3 totals 11 residues. CDR1 SQVTM and CDR2 ANQGSEA come from the germline V gene. The CDR3 DNA sequence: TGCAGCGTCGGAGAGGGAGCTTCGTACACCTTC. This gives the protein CSVGEGASYTF.

The rearrangement joins TRBV18 to TRBJ1-5, with 11 nucleotides matching TRBD1. Trimming removed 3 bases from V and 0 bases from J; junction bases left unmatched: 4. CDR1 and CDR2 from the germline V gene are KGHSH and LQKENI. The CDR3 loop spans 17 amino acids. The CDR3 is CASSPGTGGYSNQPQHF. CDR3 DNA: TGTGCCAGCTCACCGGGGACAGGGGGTTATAGCAATCAGCCCCAGCATTTT.

A few counts support this clone. This rearrangement joins TRBV30 to TRBJ1-4; D call uncertain. The CDR3 length is 11 residues. Germline V gene data show CDR1 as GTSNPN and CDR2 as SVGIG (reference sequence). CDR3 in amino acids: CAWALDEKLFF. CDR3 nucleotides: TGTGCTTGGGCATTAGATGAAAAACTGTTTTTT.